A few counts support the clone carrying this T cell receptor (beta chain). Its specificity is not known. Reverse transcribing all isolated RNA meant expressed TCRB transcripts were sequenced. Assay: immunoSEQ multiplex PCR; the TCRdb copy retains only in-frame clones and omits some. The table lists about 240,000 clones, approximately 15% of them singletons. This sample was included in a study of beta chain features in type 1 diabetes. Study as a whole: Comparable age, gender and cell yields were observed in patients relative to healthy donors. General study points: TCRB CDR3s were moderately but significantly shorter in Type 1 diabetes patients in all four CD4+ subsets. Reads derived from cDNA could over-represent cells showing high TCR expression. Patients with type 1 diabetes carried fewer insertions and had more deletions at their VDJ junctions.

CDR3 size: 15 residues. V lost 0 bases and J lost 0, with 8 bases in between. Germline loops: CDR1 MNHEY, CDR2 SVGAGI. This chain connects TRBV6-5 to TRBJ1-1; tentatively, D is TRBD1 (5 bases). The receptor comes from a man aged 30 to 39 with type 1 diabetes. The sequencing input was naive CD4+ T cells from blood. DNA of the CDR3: TGTGCCAGCAGTTACTCTGACAGTGTGAACACTGAAGCTTTCTTT. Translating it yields CASSYSDSVNTEAFF.